Shown below are 18 T cell receptor beta chains from a single sample sequenced in a study of cytomegalovirus exposure and HLA in healthy donors. With 60 Vbeta and 13 Jbeta primers, the PCR was carried out. The data were produced by immunoSEQ multiplex PCR, yet TCRdb's version contains in-frame clones alone and is incomplete. Among 100,000 to 150,000 clones listed, roughly 80% were seen once. The sample comprised PBMCs. Source of these receptors: a man aged 18 to 29 in good health and CMV-seronegative.

The rearrangement uses TRBV6-5 and TRBJ1-1, with TRBD1 as a possible D gene (5 bases). V was pared by 4 bases and J by 5 bases, with 11 bases between. From germline, CDR1 is MNHEY and CDR2 SVGAGI. This CDR3 spans 13 amino acids. CDR3 nucleotide sequence: TGTGCCAGCAGTTCACGGGGGGGAACTGAAGCTTTCTTT. It is translated as CASSSRGGTEAFF.

The chain joins TRBV5-6 to TRBJ2-7; D ambiguous. CDR3 length: 14 amino acids. Germline V lookup: CDR1 SGHDT, CDR2 YYEEEE. Trimming took off 4 bases at V and 2 bases at J, with 13 bases between the two ends. The CDR3 DNA reads as TGTGCCAGCAGCCCAATTGCAGGCACCTACGAGCAGTACTTC. Encoded protein: CASSPIAGTYEQYF.

This clone was seen more than once but under ten times. The V gene is TRBV4-1, the J gene TRBJ1-5, with TRBD1 identical over 7 bases. This CDR3 spans 15 amino acids. V shed 0 bases, J shed 5 bases, and the junction held 4 bases outside the gene matches. CDR1 and CDR2 from the germline V gene are MGHRA and YSYEKL. This CDR3 is CASSQEGTDDQPQHF. CDR3 nucleotide sequence: TGCGCCAGCAGCCAAGAGGGGACAGACGATCAGCCCCAGCATTTT.

This clone was observed a few times. The rearrangement uses TRBV6-1 and TRBJ1-4, with 9 bases matching TRBD1. The germline CDR1 and CDR2 sequences are MNHNS and SASEGT. The V and J ends lost 7 bases and 5 bases, in that order; junction bases with no gene match: 8. This CDR3 contains 15 residues. In DNA, the CDR3 is TGTGCCAGCAAAGGGACAGGGCATTACAATGAAAAACTGTTTTTT. Protein product: CASKGTGHYNEKLFF.

The chain links TRBV5-6 to TRBJ2-1; 7 nucleotides align to TRBD1. From germline, CDR1 is SGHDT and CDR2 YYEEEE. This CDR3 spans 13 amino acids. The trim removed 4 bases at V and 3 bases at J, leaving 1 base unmatched. CDR3 in amino acids: CASSGTVYNEQFF. CDR3 DNA: TGTGCCAGCAGCGGGACAGTCTACAATGAGCAGTTCTTC.

The chain is built from TRBV5-4 and TRBJ1-1; D is perhaps TRBD1 (6 bases). CDR1 and CDR2 from the germline V gene are SGHNT and YYREEE (reference sequence). Deletions cut 1 base from V and 5 bases from J, with 12 bases between. This CDR3 has 14 residues. This CDR3 is CASSLTGLGTEAFF. CDR3 sequence (DNA): TGTGCCAGCAGCTTGACAGGGTTGGGGACTGAAGCTTTCTTT. The complete variable domain, with remaining parts taken from reference TRBV5-4 and TRBJ1-1, reads ETGVTQSPTHLIKTRGQQVTLRCSSQSGHNTVSWYQQALGQGPQFIFQYYREEENGRGNFPPRFSGLQFPNYSSELNVNALELDDSALYLCASSLTGLGTEAFFGQGTRLTVV.

The chain recombines TRBV4-1 with TRBJ1-6, with a possible D match to TRBD1 (5 bases). CDR1 and CDR2 (germline): MGHRA, YSYEKL. Trimming removed 0 bases from V and 8 bases from J, with 14 bases in between. The CDR3 loop spans 16 amino acids. The CDR3 reads CASSQEVGDLYSPLHF. The CDR3 nucleotides read TGCGCCAGCAGCCAAGAAGTAGGGGATTTGTATTCACCCCTCCACTTT.

This rearrangement joins TRBV5-3 to TRBJ2-3, with 9 bases matching TRBD2. TRBV5-3 is filed as an ORF, its function uncertain. Losses at the gene ends were 0 bases for V and 3 bases for J; bases not matched to a gene: 2. There are 15 residues in the CDR3. Here the CDR3 DNA reads TGTGCCAGAAGCTTGGAGCGGGGGGCTACAGATACGCAGTATTTT. Translating it yields CARSLERGATDTQYF.

The CDR3 loop reads CASSVGTSGGDEQFF. The CDR3 DNA sequence: TGTGCCAGCAGTGTAGGGACTAGCGGGGGGGATGAGCAGTTCTTC. The chain employs TRBV6-1 and TRBJ2-1; the match to TRBD2 covers 16 bases. Germline V lookup: CDR1 MNHNS, CDR2 SASEGT. The CDR3 length is 15 residues. The V segment lost 4 bases and the J segment 8 bases; nucleotides outside the gene matches: 2.

This clone was found once. The chain is built from TRBV19 and TRBJ2-3; D is perhaps TRBD2 (5 bases). Germline V lookup: CDR1 LNHDA, CDR2 SQIVND (reference sequence). This CDR3 has 14 residues. Trimming cost V 7 bases and J 1 base, with 12 bases left between them. CDR3 DNA: TGTGCCAGTACCGAGGGATTACGCACAGATACGCAGTATTTT. It encodes CASTEGLRTDTQYF.

The chain uses TRBV5-3 and TRBJ1-3; the D is unclear. TRBV5-3 is filed as an ORF, its function uncertain. Trimming took 2 bases from V and 8 from J, leaving 14 bases between them. The length of the CDR3 is 14 residues. In DNA form, the CDR3 reads TGTGCCAGAAGCTTACCTTCGCGTAAGTACACCATATATTTT. Its protein product is CARSLPSRKYTIYF.

The chain combines TRBV7-2 with TRBJ1-1; 8 bases are shared with TRBD1. This CDR3 region has 15 residues. With 7 bases clipped from V and 1 base from J, the junction kept 8 bases outside the gene matches. Germline assignment: CDR1 SGHTA and CDR2 FQGNSA. CDR3 sequence (DNA): TGTGCCAGCACCGACAGGGGAGTACGGAACACTGAAGCTTTCTTT. Protein sequence: CASTDRGVRNTEAFF.

The chain recombines TRBV7-3 with TRBJ2-6; TRBD1 matches at 7 bases. The V gene end was trimmed by 0 bases and the J gene end by 0 bases; junction bases not matched to a gene: 5. Germline CDR1 and CDR2: SGHTA and FQGTGA. There are 18 residues in the CDR3. The CDR3 region has the DNA TGTGCCAGCAGCTTAACCGGGACAGCCTTCTCTGGGGCCAACGTCCTGACTTTC. It translates to CASSLTGTAFSGANVLTF.

This clone was found a few times. The CDR3 DNA reads as TGTGCCAGTAGTACTAGCGGGGGGGTGTACAATGAGCAGTTCTTC. Residues: CASSTSGGVYNEQFF. The chain couples TRBV19 to TRBJ2-1, with 12 bases matching TRBD2. CDR1 is LNHDA, CDR2 SQIVND, per germline (reference sequence). V shed 4 bases, J shed 4 bases, and the junction held 2 bases outside the gene matches. The CDR3 is 15 amino acids. Filled out from reference TRBV19 and TRBJ2-1, the complete variable domain reads DGGITQSPKYLFRKEGQNVTLSCEQNLNHDAMYWYRQDPGQGLRLIYYSQIVNDFQKGDIAEGYSVSREKKESFPLTVTSAQKNPTAFYLCASSTSGGVYNEQFFGPGTRLTVL.

The chain combines TRBV7-9 with TRBJ2-3; 8 bases are shared with TRBD1. The CDR3 consists of 15 residues. Germline assignment: CDR1 SEHNR and CDR2 FQNEAQ (reference sequence). The junction had 11 bases not matched to a gene; V was cut back by 10 bases and J by 2 bases. CDR3 sequence reads: CATTGDRTFTDTQYF. As DNA, the CDR3 is TGTGCCACCACCGGGGACAGGACCTTCACAGATACGCAGTATTTT.

The chain combines TRBV21-1 with TRBJ2-5; the DNA was not compared with TRBD2, the D call given in the table. TRBV21-1 is flagged as a pseudogene. The CDR3 totals 14 residues. CDR3 DNA sequence: TGTGCCAGCAGCAATGGTGCGCATCAAGAGACCCAGTACTTC. Amino acids: CASSNGAHQETQYF.

This clone has more than one count but fewer than ten. V is TRBV2 and J is TRBJ1-2; 7 positions match TRBD1. The germline V gene encodes CDR1 SNHLY and CDR2 FYNNEI. The CDR3 length is 15 residues. J was trimmed by 6 bases and V by 1 base; bases with no gene match: 8. For the CDR3, the DNA is TGTGCCAGCAGTGAAGAGGCGACAGGGTATAATGGCTACACCTTC. Its translation: CASSEEATGYNGYTF.

This rearrangement joins TRBV11-2 to TRBJ1-1; TRBD1 aligns across 7 bases. The V gene end was trimmed by 1 base and the J gene end by 0 bases; junction bases not matched to a gene: 5. From germline, CDR1 is SGHAT and CDR2 FQNNGV. The CDR3 runs to 16 residues. Here the CDR3 reads CASSLVRDSMNTEAFF. CDR3 in DNA: TGTGCCAGCAGCTTAGTAAGGGACAGCATGAACACTGAAGCTTTCTTT.